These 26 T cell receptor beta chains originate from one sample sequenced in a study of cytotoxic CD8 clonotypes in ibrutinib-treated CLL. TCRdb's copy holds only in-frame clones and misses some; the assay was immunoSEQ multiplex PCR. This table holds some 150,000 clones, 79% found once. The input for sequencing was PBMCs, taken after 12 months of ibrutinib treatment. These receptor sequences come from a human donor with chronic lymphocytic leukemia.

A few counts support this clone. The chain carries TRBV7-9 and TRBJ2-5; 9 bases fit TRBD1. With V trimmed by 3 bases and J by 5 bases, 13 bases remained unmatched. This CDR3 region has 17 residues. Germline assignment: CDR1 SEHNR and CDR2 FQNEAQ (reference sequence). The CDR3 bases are TGTGCCAGCAGCTTCATTCGGACAGGGGAAGTGTGGGAGACCCAGTACTTC. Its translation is CASSFIRTGEVWETQYF. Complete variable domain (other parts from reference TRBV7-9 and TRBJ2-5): DTGVSQNPRHKITKRGQNVTFRCDPISEHNRLYWYRQTLGQGPEFLTYFQNEAQLEKSRLLSDRFSAERPKGSFSTLEIQRTEQGDSAMYLCASSFIRTGEVWETQYFGPGTRLLVL.

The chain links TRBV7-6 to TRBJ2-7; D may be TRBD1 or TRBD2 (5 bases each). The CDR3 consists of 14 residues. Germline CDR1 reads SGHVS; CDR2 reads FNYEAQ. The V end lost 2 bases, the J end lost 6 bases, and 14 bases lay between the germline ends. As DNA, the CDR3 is TGTGCCAGCAGCTTAATACAGGCCAGCGGCGAGCAGTACTTC. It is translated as CASSLIQASGEQYF.

CDR3 sequence (DNA): TGTGCCAGCTCACTCCGACCGGGACAAACCTACGAGCAGTACTTC. Its protein is CASSLRPGQTYEQYF. V is TRBV18 and J is TRBJ2-7; D perhaps matches TRBD1 (6 bases). Deletions cut 4 bases from V and 2 bases from J, with 15 bases between. This CDR3 spans 15 amino acids. Germline CDR1 and CDR2: KGHSH and LQKENI.

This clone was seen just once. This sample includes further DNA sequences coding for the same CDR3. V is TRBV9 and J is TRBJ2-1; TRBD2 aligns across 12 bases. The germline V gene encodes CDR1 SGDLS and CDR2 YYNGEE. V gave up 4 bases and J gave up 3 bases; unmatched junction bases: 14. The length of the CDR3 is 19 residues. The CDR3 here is CASSNRASGREGDYNEQFF. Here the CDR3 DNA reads TGTGCCAGCAGCAATAGGGCTAGCGGGAGGGAGGGGGACTACAATGAGCAGTTCTTC.

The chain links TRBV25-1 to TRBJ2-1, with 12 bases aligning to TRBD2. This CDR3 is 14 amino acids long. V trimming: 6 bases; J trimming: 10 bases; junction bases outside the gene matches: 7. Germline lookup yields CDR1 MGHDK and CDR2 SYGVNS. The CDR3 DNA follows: TGTGCCAGCAGCGCTAGCGGGAGGGCCGGCGAGCAGTTCTTC. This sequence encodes CASSASGRAGEQFF.

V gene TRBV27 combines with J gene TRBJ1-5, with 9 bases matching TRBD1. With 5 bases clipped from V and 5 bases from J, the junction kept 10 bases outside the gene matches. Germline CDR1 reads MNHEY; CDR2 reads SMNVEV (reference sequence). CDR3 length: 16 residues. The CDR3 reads CASSPSPGQGDQPQHF. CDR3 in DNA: TGTGCCAGCAGTCCATCACCGGGACAGGGTGATCAGCCCCAGCATTTT.

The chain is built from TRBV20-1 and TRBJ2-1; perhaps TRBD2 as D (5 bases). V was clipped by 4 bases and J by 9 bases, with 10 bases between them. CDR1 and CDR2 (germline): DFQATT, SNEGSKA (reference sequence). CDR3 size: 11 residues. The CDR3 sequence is CSAKADIEQFF. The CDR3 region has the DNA TGCAGTGCTAAAGCGGATATTGAGCAGTTCTTC.

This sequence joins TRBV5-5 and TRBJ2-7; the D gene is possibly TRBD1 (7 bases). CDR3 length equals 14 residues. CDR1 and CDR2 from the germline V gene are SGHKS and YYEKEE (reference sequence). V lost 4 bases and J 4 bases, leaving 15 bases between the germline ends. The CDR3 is CASSSRQGGYEQYF. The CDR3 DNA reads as TGTGCCAGCAGCAGTCGACAGGGAGGATACGAGCAGTACTTC. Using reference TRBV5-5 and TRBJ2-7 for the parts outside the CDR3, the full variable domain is DAGVTQSPTHLIKTRGQQVTLRCSPISGHKSVSWYQQVLGQGPQFIFQYYEKEERGRGNFPDRFSARQFPNYSSELNVNALLLGDSALYLCASSSRQGGYEQYFGPGTRLTVT.

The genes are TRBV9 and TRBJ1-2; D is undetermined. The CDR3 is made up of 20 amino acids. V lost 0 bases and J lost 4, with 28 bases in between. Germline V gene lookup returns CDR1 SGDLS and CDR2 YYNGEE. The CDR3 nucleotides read TGTGCCAGCAGCGTAGCAACCGGAAGAATGGAGGGCTCGGGTTCCTATGGCTACACCTTC. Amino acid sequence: CASSVATGRMEGSGSYGYTF.

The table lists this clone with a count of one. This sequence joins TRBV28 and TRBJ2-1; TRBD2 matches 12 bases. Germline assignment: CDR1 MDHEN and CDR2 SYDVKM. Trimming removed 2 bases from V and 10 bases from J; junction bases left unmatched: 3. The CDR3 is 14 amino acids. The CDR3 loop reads CASSLGLAGGEQFF. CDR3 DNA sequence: TGTGCCAGCAGTTTAGGGCTAGCGGGAGGGGAGCAGTTCTTC. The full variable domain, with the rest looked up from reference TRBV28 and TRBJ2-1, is DVKVTQSSRYLVKRTGEKVFLECVQDMDHENMFWYRQDPGLGLRLIYFSYDVKMKEKGDIPEGYSVSREKKERFSLILESASTNQTSMYLCASSLGLAGGEQFFGPGTRLTVL.

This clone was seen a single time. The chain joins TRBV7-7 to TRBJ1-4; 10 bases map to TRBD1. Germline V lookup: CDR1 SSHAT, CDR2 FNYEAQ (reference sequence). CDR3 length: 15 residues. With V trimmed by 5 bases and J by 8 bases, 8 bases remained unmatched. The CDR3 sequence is CASSPTTGGAEKLFF. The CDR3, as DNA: TGTGCCAGCAGCCCTACGACAGGGGGCGCGGAAAAACTGTTTTTT.

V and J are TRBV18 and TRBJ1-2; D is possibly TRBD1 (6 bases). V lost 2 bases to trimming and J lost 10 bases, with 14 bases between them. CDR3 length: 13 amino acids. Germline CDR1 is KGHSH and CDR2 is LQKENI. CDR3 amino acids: CASSPDSGGPYTF. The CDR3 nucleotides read TGTGCCAGCTCACCAGACAGTGGGGGCCCCTACACCTTC. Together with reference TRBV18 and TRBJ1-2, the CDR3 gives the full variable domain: NAGVMQNPRHLVRRRGQEARLRCSPMKGHSHVYWYRQLPEEGLKFMVYLQKENIIDESGMPKERFSAEFPKEGPSILRIQQVVRGDSAAYFCASSPDSGGPYTFGSGTRLTVV.

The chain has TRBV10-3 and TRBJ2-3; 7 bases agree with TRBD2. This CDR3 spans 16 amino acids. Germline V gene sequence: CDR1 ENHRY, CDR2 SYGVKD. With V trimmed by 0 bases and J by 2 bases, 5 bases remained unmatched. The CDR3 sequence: CAISESPSGITDTQYF. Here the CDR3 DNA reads TGTGCCATCAGTGAGTCCCCTAGCGGTATCACAGATACGCAGTATTTT.

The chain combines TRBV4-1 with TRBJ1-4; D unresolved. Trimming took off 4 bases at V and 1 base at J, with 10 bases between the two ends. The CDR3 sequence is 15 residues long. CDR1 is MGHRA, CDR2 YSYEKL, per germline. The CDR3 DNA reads TGCGCCAGCAGCCTAAACGCTGTAACTAATGAAAAACTGTTTTTT. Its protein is CASSLNAVTNEKLFF.

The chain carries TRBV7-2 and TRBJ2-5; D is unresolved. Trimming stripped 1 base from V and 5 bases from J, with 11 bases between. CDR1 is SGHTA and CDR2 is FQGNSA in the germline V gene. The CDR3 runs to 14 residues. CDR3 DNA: TGTGCCAGCAGCTTAGGGATTAGGGCTGAGACCCAGTACTTC. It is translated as CASSLGIRAETQYF.

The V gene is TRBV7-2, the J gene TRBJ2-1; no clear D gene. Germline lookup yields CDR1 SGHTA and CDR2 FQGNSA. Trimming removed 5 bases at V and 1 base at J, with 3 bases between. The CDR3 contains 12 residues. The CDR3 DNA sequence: TGTGCCAGCAGCCTATCCTACAATGAGCAGTTCTTC. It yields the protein CASSLSYNEQFF.

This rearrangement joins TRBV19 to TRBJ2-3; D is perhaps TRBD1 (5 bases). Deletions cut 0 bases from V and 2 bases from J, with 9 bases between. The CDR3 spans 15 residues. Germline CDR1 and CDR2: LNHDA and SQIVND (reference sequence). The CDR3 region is CASSIEQDNTDTQYF. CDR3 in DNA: TGTGCCAGTAGTATAGAACAGGATAACACAGATACGCAGTATTTT.

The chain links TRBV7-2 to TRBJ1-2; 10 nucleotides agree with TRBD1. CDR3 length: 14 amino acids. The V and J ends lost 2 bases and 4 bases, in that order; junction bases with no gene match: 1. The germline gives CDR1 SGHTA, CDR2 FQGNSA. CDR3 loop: CASSLWTGGYGYTF. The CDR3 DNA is TGTGCCAGCAGCTTATGGACAGGGGGCTATGGCTACACCTTC.

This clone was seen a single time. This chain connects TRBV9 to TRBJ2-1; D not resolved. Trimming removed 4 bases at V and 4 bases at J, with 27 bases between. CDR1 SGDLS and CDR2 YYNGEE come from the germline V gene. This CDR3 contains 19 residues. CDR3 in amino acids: CASSPKRVRAVSLYNEQFF. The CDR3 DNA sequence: TGTGCCAGCAGCCCCAAACGGGTTAGGGCAGTCAGCTTATACAATGAGCAGTTCTTC. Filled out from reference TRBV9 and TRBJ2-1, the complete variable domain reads DSGVTQTPKHLITATGQRVTLRCSPRSGDLSVYWYQQSLDQGLQFLIQYYNGEERAKGNILERFSAQQFPDLHSELNLSSLELGDSALYFCASSPKRVRAVSLYNEQFFGPGTRLTVL.

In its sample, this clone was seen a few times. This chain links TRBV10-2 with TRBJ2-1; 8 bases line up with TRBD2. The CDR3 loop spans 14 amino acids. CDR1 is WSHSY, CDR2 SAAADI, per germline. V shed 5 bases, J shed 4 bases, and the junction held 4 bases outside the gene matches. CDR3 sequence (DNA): TGCGCCAGCAGTTTAAGCGGGGGATACAATGAGCAGTTCTTC. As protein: CASSLSGGYNEQFF.

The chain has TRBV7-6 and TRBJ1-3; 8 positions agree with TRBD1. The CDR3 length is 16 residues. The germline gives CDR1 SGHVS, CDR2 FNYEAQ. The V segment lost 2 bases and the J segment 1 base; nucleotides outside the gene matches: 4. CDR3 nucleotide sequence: TGTGCCAGCAGCTTAAGCCGGGACAGGTCTGGAAACACCATATATTTT. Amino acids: CASSLSRDRSGNTIYF.

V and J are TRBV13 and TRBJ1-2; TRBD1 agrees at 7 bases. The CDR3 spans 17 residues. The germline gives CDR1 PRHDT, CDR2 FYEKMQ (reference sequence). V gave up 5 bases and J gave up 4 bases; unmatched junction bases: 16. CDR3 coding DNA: TGTGCCAGCAGCATCGGAGACAGGGTTCTTAATATCTATGGCTACACCTTC. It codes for CASSIGDRVLNIYGYTF.

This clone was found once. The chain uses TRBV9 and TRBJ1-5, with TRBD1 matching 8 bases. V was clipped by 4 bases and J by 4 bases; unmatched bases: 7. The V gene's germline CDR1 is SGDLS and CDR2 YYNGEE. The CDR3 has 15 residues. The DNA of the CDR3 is TGTGCCAGCAGCCGTACAGGGGGTACGAATCAGCCCCAGCATTTT. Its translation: CASSRTGGTNQPQHF.

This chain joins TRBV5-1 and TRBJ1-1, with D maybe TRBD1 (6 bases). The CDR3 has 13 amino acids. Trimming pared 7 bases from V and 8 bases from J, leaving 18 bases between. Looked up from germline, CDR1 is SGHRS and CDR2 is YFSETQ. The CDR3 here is CASHNPGGREAFF. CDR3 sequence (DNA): TGCGCCAGCCATAACCCCGGGGGCCGAGAAGCTTTCTTT.

The CDR3 reads CASSLGGDGSYEQYF. The CDR3 nucleotides read TGTGCCAGCAGCTTAGGGGGGGACGGCTCCTACGAGCAGTACTTC. The chain combines TRBV7-2 with TRBJ2-7, with D perhaps TRBD2 (6 bases). This CDR3 contains 15 residues. V was clipped by 1 base and J by 0 bases, with 10 bases between them. Germline lookup yields CDR1 SGHTA and CDR2 FQGNSA.

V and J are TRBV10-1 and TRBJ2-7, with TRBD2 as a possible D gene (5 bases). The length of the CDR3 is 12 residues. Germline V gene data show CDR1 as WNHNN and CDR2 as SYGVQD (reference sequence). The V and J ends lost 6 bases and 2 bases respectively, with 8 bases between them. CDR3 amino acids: CASSEGTYEQYF. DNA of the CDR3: TGCGCCAGCAGCGAGGGAACCTACGAGCAGTACTTC.